The next 5 T cell receptor beta chains were all read from a single sample in a study of blood T cell repertoires in COVID-19. Sequencing was performed with immunoSEQ multiplex PCR; in TCRdb, only in-frame clones are kept and a portion is missing. The table has some 130,000 clones, around 73% seen once. Sequenced sample: peripheral blood. Every receptor here comes from a man between 60 and 75 years old who had recovered from COVID-19.

This clone was seen a handful of times. This chain connects TRBV7-3 to TRBJ2-3; the match to TRBD1 covers 12 bases. This CDR3 has 15 amino acids. CDR1 is SGHTA and CDR2 is FQGTGA in the germline V gene. Trimming removed 1 base from V and 7 bases from J; junction bases left unmatched: 3. The CDR3 region is CASSLMGQGANTQYF. Written as DNA, the CDR3 is TGTGCCAGCAGCTTAATGGGACAGGGGGCGAATACGCAGTATTTT.

The V gene is TRBV24-1, the J gene TRBJ1-2; D uncertain. The CDR3 has 13 residues. V lost 4 bases, J lost 4 bases, and 9 bases lay in between. Germline V CDR1 and CDR2: KGHDR, SFDVKD. This chain's CDR3 is CATSDAALYGYTF. Here the CDR3 DNA reads TGTGCCACCAGTGACGCGGCCCTCTATGGCTACACCTTC.

This clone appeared a single time. The chain links TRBV5-1 to TRBJ2-1, with a possible D match to TRBD1 (5 bases). This CDR3 comprises 13 residues. V was cut by 0 bases and J by 4 bases, with 5 bases left in between. Germline values: CDR1 SGHRS, CDR2 YFSETQ. The CDR3 loop reads CASSLGQYNEQFF. The CDR3 DNA reads as TGCGCCAGCAGCTTGGGACAGTACAATGAGCAGTTCTTC.

The chain employs TRBV7-2 and TRBJ2-5, with 9 bases that match TRBD2. This CDR3 spans 16 amino acids. V was clipped by 5 bases and J by 4 bases; unmatched bases: 11. Germline V gene data show CDR1 as SGHTA and CDR2 as FQGNSA. This CDR3 is CASSLNPGGGGETQYF. For the CDR3, the DNA is TGTGCCAGCAGCCTCAACCCGGGCGGGGGGGGAGAGACCCAGTACTTC.

This sequence joins TRBV19 and TRBJ1-3; 8 nucleotides align to TRBD1. The germline V gene encodes CDR1 LNHDA and CDR2 SQIVND (reference sequence). CDR3 size: 12 residues. The V segment lost 11 bases and the J segment 2 bases; nucleotides outside the gene matches: 2. Here the CDR3 reads CAGQGPGNTIYF. For the CDR3, the DNA is TGTGCCGGACAGGGCCCTGGAAACACCATATATTTT.